This is a list of T cell receptor beta chains from one sample in a study of cytomegalovirus exposure and HLA in healthy donors. The method was immunoSEQ multiplex PCR; TCRdb's version includes in-frame clones alone and lacks a portion of them. The sample yields some 200,000 clones, roughly 87% seen once. Sequenced material: PBMCs. Receptor source: a man aged 45 to 65 in good health and CMV-seronegative. CDR3s include the opening cysteine and the closing phenylalanine or tryptophan. The D gene is left open where the match is weak. The size of a clone is reported for some rows only, either as once, few or many, or as a class for expanded clones.

TRBJ1-1,.,TRBV18,TRBD1,TGTGCCAGCTCACCACCTGGTCGCCCGGACAGGAAAAACACTGAAGCTTTCTTT,CASSPPGRPDRKNTEAFF
TRBJ2-5,.,TRBV11-2,TRBD1,TGTGCCAGCAGCTTTGGGACAGGGGAACAAGAGACCCAGTACTTC,CASSFGTGEQETQYF
TRBJ2-3,.,TRBV27,.,TGTGCCAGCAGTCTCGGGGGAGGGGGGGCTGCAGATACGCAGTATTTT,CASSLGGGGAADTQYF
TRBJ1-3,.,TRBV11-2,TRBD1,TGTGCCAGCAGCTTCTCCGTGACAGGGTCTGGAAACACCATATATTTT,CASSFSVTGSGNTIYF
TRBJ2-7,few,TRBV2,TRBD1,TGTGCCAGCAGGTCCGGGACAGGGTCCTACGAGCAGTACTTC,CASRSGTGSYEQYF
TRBJ2-7,.,TRBV2,.,TGTGCCAGCAGCGTCCTGGGCCCTTCTAACTTC,CASSVLGPSNF
TRBJ2-3,once,TRBV7-2,TRBD2,TGTGCCAGCAGCCTCAGACTAGCTTCTAGCACAGATACGCAGTATTTT,CASSLRLASSTDTQYF
TRBJ2-7,.,TRBV6-1,TRBD1,TGTGCCAGCAGTGGAGCGACAGGAACTGGGACAGGAGAGCAGTACTTC,CASSGATGTGTGEQYF
TRBJ2-1,.,TRBV2,.,TGTGCCAGCAGTCAGTGGGACTCCTTGGAGTTCTTC,CASSQWDSLEFF
TRBJ2-5,.,TRBV5-8,TRBD1,TGTGCCAGCAGCTTGGGAGGCGGGACAGGACAAGAGACCCAGTACTTC,CASSLGGGTGQETQYF
TRBJ1-2,.,TRBV2,.,TGTGCCAGCAGGGCCACGTGGGGGCTCTATGGCTACACCTTC,CASRATWGLYGYTF
TRBJ1-4,few,TRBV4-3,.,TGCGCCAGCAGCCAACACACAGGGCGTAGTGAAAAACTGTTTTTT,CASSQHTGRSEKLFF
TRBJ2-7,.,TRBV16,TRBD1,TGTGCCAGCAGCCCCGGGACAGATTCCTACGAGCAGTACTTC,CASSPGTDSYEQYF
TRBJ1-1,.,TRBV7-9,TRBD1,TGTGCCAGCAGCCCCAGGGCAGGGGGCCCCGAAGCTTTCTTT,CASSPRAGGPEAFF
TRBJ1-4,.,TRBV7-6,.,TGTGCCAGCAGCCCTAGATGGGGGGGAACTGAAAAACTGTTTTTT,CASSPRWGGTEKLFF
TRBJ2-3,.,TRBV5-1,TRBD1,TGCGCCAGCAGACGGACAGGGGGCTCAGATACGCAGTATTTT,CASRRTGGSDTQYF
TRBJ2-4,once,TRBV29-1,TRBD1,TGCAGCGTTGACATTCACAGGGGATCCAAAAACATTCAGTACTTC,CSVDIHRGSKNIQYF
TRBJ2-7,once,TRBV7-6,TRBD1,TGTGCCAGCAGCCTACAGGGGCGAAACTACGAGCAGTACTTC,CASSLQGRNYEQYF
TRBJ2-7,.,TRBV5-1,.,TGCGCCAGCAGCTTTCGGACAGCTCTTACCTACGAGCAGTACTTC,CASSFRTALTYEQYF
TRBJ1-5,once,TRBV19,.,TGTGCCAGTAGTATTTCTTCAGGGTCGCACCAGCCCCAGCATTTT,CASSISSGSHQPQHF
TRBJ1-3,.,TRBV4-1,TRBD1,TGCGCCAGCAGCCAAGGTTGGGACAGGGGAAACACCATATATTTT,CASSQGWDRGNTIYF
TRBJ1-4,.,TRBV7-2,TRBD1,TGTGCCAGCAGGGGGACAGCAACTAATGAAAAACTGTTTTTT,CASRGTATNEKLFF
TRBJ2-3,.,TRBV4-1,TRBD2,TGCGCCAGCAGCCAAGGACTAGCGGGGACGGATACGCAGTATTTT,CASSQGLAGTDTQYF
TRBJ2-5,.,TRBV5-6,.,TGTGCCAGCAGCTCAGGGCTGGAGACCCAGTACTTC,CASSSGLETQYF
TRBJ2-2,.,TRBV5-6,.,TGTGCCAGCAAAAGGGGCCAGAACACCGGGGAGCTGTTTTTT,CASKRGQNTGELFF
TRBJ2-3,.,TRBV4-3,TRBD2,TGCGCCAGCAGCCAAGATCGGCTAGCGGGGGGCACAGATACGCAGTATTTT,CASSQDRLAGGTDTQYF
TRBJ2-7,few,TRBV7-2,.,TGTGCCAGCAGCTTAGGGGGCAGGACCCTATACGAGCAGTACTTC,CASSLGGRTLYEQYF
TRBJ1-2,.,TRBV7-9,TRBD1,TGTTCCAGCAGCCGCCGACAGGGTGGAAGCTATGGCTACACCTTC,CSSSRRQGGSYGYTF